The rows below give T cell receptor beta chains drawn from one sample of a study of T-cell memory formation after mild COVID-19. From the 5' RACE reads, TCRdb called clonotypes with MiXCR, one entry per CDR3 protein. The sample includes about 400,000 distinct CDR3 sequences, approximately 15% of them seen just once. Sequencing was carried out using PBMCs or a T cell subset sorted from them (not recorded which). The receptors were sampled from a man aged 18-30 years who had mild COVID-19 (a few samples of this study predate the infection). Cell type and time point are not known. CDR3s include the opening cysteine and the closing phenylalanine or tryptophan. D genes are given only for firm matches. Clone size, where shown, is once, few, many, or a class for clones that have expanded.

J gene	D gene	V gene	clone size	CDR3 protein	CDR3 DNA
TRBJ2-3	TRBD1	TRBV9	NA	CASSVRGQGTHTQYF	TGTGCCAGCAGCGTACGGGGACAGGGTACGCATACGCAGTATTTT
TRBJ2-1	NA	TRBV12-3/TRBV12-4	few	CASSLGTQRYNEQFF	TGTGCCAGCAGTTTAGGGACGCAAAGATACAATGAGCAGTTCTTC
TRBJ2-3	TRBD1	TRBV10-3	NA	CAISRQGGLTDTQYF	TGTGCCATCAGTCGACAGGGGGGCCTCACAGATACGCAGTATTTT
TRBJ1-5	NA	TRBV12-3/TRBV12-4	NA	CASSLGWTVDQPQHF	TGTGCCAGCAGTTTAGGTTGGACAGTAGATCAGCCCCAGCATTTT
TRBJ1-6	TRBD1	TRBV20-1	many	CSASWTGDSPLHF	TGCAGTGCTAGTTGGACAGGGGATTCACCCCTCCACTTT
TRBJ1-1	TRBD1	TRBV7-2	NA	CASSWDRASTEAFF	TGTGCCAGCAGCTGGGACAGGGCCAGCACTGAAGCTTTCTTT
TRBJ2-2	TRBD1	TRBV5-1	NA	CATSPRGLGTGELFF	TGCGCCACGTCTCCCAGGGGGCTCGGCACCGGGGAGCTGTTTTTT
TRBJ1-2	NA	TRBV19	many	CASRRSPMAGYTF	TGTGCCAGTAGAAGATCCCCGATGGCTGGCTACACCTTC
TRBJ2-2	TRBD2	TRBV7-2	NA	CASSLGTSGVDTGELFF	TGTGCCAGCAGCTTGGGGACTAGCGGGGTAGACACCGGGGAGCTGTTTTTT
TRBJ1-6	TRBD1	TRBV6-5	few	CASRQGDRNSPLHF	TGTGCCAGCAGACAGGGGGATAGGAATTCACCCCTCCACTTT
TRBJ2-5	NA	TRBV28	NA	CASSFGGKGTQYF	TGTGCCAGCAGTTTCGGGGGAAAGGGGACCCAGTACTTC
TRBJ1-2	NA	TRBV2	few	CASSEARQSGYTF	TGTGCCAGCAGTGAAGCGCGACAGAGCGGCTACACCTTC
TRBJ1-5	TRBD1	TRBV19	few	CASSTGTGPSNQPQHF	TGTGCCAGTAGTACAGGGACAGGCCCAAGCAATCAGCCCCAGCATTTT
TRBJ2-3	NA	TRBV2	NA	CASIPPTRERTDTQYF	TGTGCCAGCATCCCCCCGACTAGGGAACGGACAGATACGCAGTATTTT
TRBJ2-5	NA	TRBV5-4	few	CASSLARIGETQYF	TGTGCCAGCAGCTTGGCCAGGATAGGCGAGACCCAGTACTTC
TRBJ1-1	NA	TRBV10-3	few	CAAGQDTEAFF	TGTGCCGCGGGGCAGGACACTGAAGCTTTCTTT
TRBJ1-2	NA	TRBV20-1	NA	CSARVRNRDTWNYGYTF	TGCAGTGCTAGAGTTAGAAACAGGGACACTTGGAACTATGGCTACACCTTC
TRBJ2-2	NA	TRBV9	few	CASTEKWGNTGELFF	TGTGCCAGCACGGAGAAATGGGGAAACACCGGGGAGCTGTTTTTT
TRBJ2-7	NA	TRBV20-1	few	CSASSGSPSSYEQYF	TGCAGTGCTAGTTCAGGCTCACCGAGCTCCTACGAGCAGTACTTC
TRBJ2-1	TRBD2	TRBV7-2	few	CASSGLAGGFSYNEQFF	TGTGCCAGCAGTGGACTAGCGGGGGGATTCTCCTACAATGAGCAGTTCTTC
TRBJ2-1	NA	TRBV29-1	few	CSVERGTQLEYEQFF	TGCAGCGTTGAAAGGGGTACTCAACTGGAGTATGAGCAGTTCTTC
TRBJ2-1	NA	TRBV7-8	NA	CASSQRTGTDNNEQFF	TGTGCCAGCAGCCAACGCACCGGGACTGATAACAATGAGCAGTTCTTC
TRBJ1-3	NA	TRBV7-9	NA	CASSYRHGNTIYF	TGTGCCAGCAGTTACCGGCATGGAAACACCATATATTTT
TRBJ2-7	NA	TRBV6-5	NA	CASSYSSPGYEQYF	TGTGCCAGCAGTTACTCGTCCCCAGGCTACGAGCAGTACTTC
TRBJ2-7	TRBD1	TRBV7-2	NA	CASSRTGISSSYEQYF	TGTGCCAGCAGCAGGACAGGGATTTCTAGCTCCTACGAGCAGTACTTC
TRBJ1-5	NA	TRBV20-1	NA	CSARGGPYNQPQHF	TGCAGTGCTAGAGGGGGCCCCTACAATCAGCCCCAGCATTTT
TRBJ2-7	NA	TRBV30	many	CAWSPSPGTDYTYEQYF	TGTGCCTGGAGTCCGTCCCCAGGGACCGATTATACCTACGAGCAGTACTTC
TRBJ2-5	TRBD1	TRBV5-1	NA	CASSLSHRGRQETQYF	TGCGCCAGCAGCCTCAGTCACAGGGGGAGGCAAGAGACCCAGTACTTC